The 29 T cell receptor beta chains below all came from one sample that was sequenced in a study of cytomegalovirus exposure and HLA in healthy donors. Primers for the PCR totalled 60 Vbeta and 13 Jbeta. Method: immunoSEQ multiplex PCR; TCRdb's copy keeps in-frame clones and lacks some. The sample shows under 200,000 clones, approximately 71% of them seen only once. Sequencing was carried out using PBMCs. These receptors were collected from a woman in her forties in good health and CMV-seropositive.

This chain uses TRBV11-2 with TRBJ2-7; TRBD2 might be the D (6 bases). The CDR3 sequence is 15 residues long. CDR1 SGHAT and CDR2 FQNNGV come from the germline V gene. V shed 5 bases and J shed 4 bases, with 18 bases lying between them. This chain's CDR3 is CASSGLRRDGYEQYF. In nucleotides, the CDR3 is TGTGCCAGCAGCGGGCTTCGGAGGGACGGTTACGAGCAGTACTTC.

The rearrangement links TRBV2 to TRBJ2-1; 10 positions agree with TRBD2. Trimming at V came to 4 bases and at J to 4 bases, leaving 4 bases not matched to a gene. This CDR3 region has 15 residues. Germline assignment: CDR1 SNHLY and CDR2 FYNNEI. The CDR3 protein is CASSATSGTYNEQFF. CDR3 in DNA: TGTGCCAGCAGTGCAACTAGCGGGACTTACAATGAGCAGTTCTTC. The full variable domain, in which reference TRBV2 and TRBJ2-1 provide the parts outside the CDR3, is EPEVTQTPSHQVTQMGQEVILRCVPISNHLYFYWYRQILGQKVEFLVSFYNNEISEKSEIFDDQFSVERPDGSNFTLKIRSTKLEDSAMYFCASSATSGTYNEQFFGPGTRLTVL.

V gene TRBV10-3 combines with J gene TRBJ2-7; 7 bases match TRBD1. This CDR3 is built from 10 residues. Germline CDR1 reads ENHRY; CDR2 reads SYGVKD. V trimming: 8 bases; J trimming: 12 bases; junction bases outside the gene matches: 7. In DNA, the CDR3 is TGTGCCATCCTTGGACAGGCCCTGTACTTC. Its protein is CAILGQALYF.

The chain employs TRBV2 and TRBJ2-1; 9 bases agree with TRBD1. CDR3 length equals 14 residues. J lost 7 bases, V lost 4 bases, and 5 bases had no gene match. CDR1 and CDR2 (germline): SNHLY, FYNNEI. The CDR3 nucleotides are TGTGCCAGCAGTGGGGGACAGGGAATGAATGAGCAGTTCTTC. Protein product: CASSGGQGMNEQFF. Supplemented by reference TRBV2 and TRBJ2-1, the full variable domain reads EPEVTQTPSHQVTQMGQEVILRCVPISNHLYFYWYRQILGQKVEFLVSFYNNEISEKSEIFDDQFSVERPDGSNFTLKIRSTKLEDSAMYFCASSGGQGMNEQFFGPGTRLTVL.

The gene calls are TRBV9 and TRBJ2-1; 9 bases are a match to TRBD2. CDR1 is SGDLS and CDR2 is YYNGEE in the germline V gene. This CDR3 is built from 17 residues. Trimming took 0 bases from V and 6 from J; bases not matched to a gene: 10. CDR3 sequence (DNA): TGTGCCAGCAGCGTAGGGAGATTAGCGGGAGCCGGCAATGAGCAGTTCTTC. It translates to CASSVGRLAGAGNEQFF.

The V call is TRBV19, the J call TRBJ1-1; TRBD1 matches 7 bases. Germline CDR1 and CDR2: LNHDA and SQIVND (reference sequence). Germline trimming cut 5 bases from V and 4 bases from J; bases unmatched to any gene: 7. The CDR3 runs to 14 residues. The CDR3, as DNA: TGTGCCAGTAGTCTCAGACAGGGATTCACTGAAGCTTTCTTT. Residues: CASSLRQGFTEAFF.

This clone was counted between two and nine times. The chain has TRBV7-9 and TRBJ1-3; D gene ambiguous. This CDR3 region has 14 residues. V shed 6 bases and J shed 1 base, with 10 bases lying between them. In germline, CDR1 is SEHNR, CDR2 FQNEAQ (reference sequence). The CDR3: CASSSNLSGNTIYF. The CDR3 region has the DNA TGTGCCAGCAGTTCTAACCTTTCTGGAAACACCATATATTTT.

This chain connects TRBV5-6 to TRBJ1-4; D gene uncertain. With 4 bases removed from V and 0 bases from J, the gap between germline ends came to 7 bases. Germline V CDR1 and CDR2: SGHDT, YYEEEE. This CDR3 spans 14 amino acids. The CDR3: CASSPGATNEKLFF. The CDR3 DNA follows: TGTGCCAGCAGCCCCGGTGCAACTAATGAAAAACTGTTTTTT.

The chain joins TRBV5-1 to TRBJ2-7; no definite D call. The V and J ends lost 4 bases and 9 bases respectively, with 20 bases between them. CDR3 length equals 14 residues. Germline assignment: CDR1 SGHRS and CDR2 YFSETQ. In DNA form, the CDR3 reads TGCGCCAGCAGCCCCCAGACGGCGGTCTCCGGGCAGTACTTC. Translation gives CASSPQTAVSGQYF.

This clone occurred once. J is TRBJ2-7 and V is TRBV5-1; TRBD1 agrees at 7 bases. V dropped 1 base and J dropped 1; count of bases not matched to a gene: 5. Germline V gives CDR1 SGHRS, CDR2 YFSETQ. The CDR3 length is 15 residues. CDR3 residues: CASSLYGTVSYEQYF. For the CDR3, the DNA is TGCGCCAGCAGCTTGTACGGGACAGTTTCCTACGAGCAGTACTTC. Variable domain in full (rest from reference TRBV5-1 and TRBJ2-7): KAGVTQTPRYLIKTRGQQVTLSCSPISGHRSVSWYQQTPGQGLQFLFEYFSETQRNKGNFPGRFSGRQFSNSRSEMNVSTLELGDSALYLCASSLYGTVSYEQYFGPGTRLTVT.

The chain combines TRBV4-1 with TRBJ2-3; TRBD2 matches at 8 bases. Per the germline V gene, CDR1 is MGHRA and CDR2 is YSYEKL. The V gene end was trimmed by 4 bases and the J gene end by 4 bases; junction bases not matched to a gene: 7. The CDR3 sequence is 15 residues long. The CDR3 DNA is TGCGCCAGCAGCCTCAGACTAGCGAGCCCAGATACGCAGTATTTT. As protein: CASSLRLASPDTQYF.

This rearrangement joins TRBV6-1 to TRBJ2-1; 11 bases line up with TRBD2. CDR1 is MNHNS and CDR2 is SASEGT in the germline V gene. This CDR3 comprises 16 residues. V trimming: 4 bases; J trimming: 7 bases; junction bases outside the gene matches: 9. CDR3 sequence reads: CASSGRLAGSRNEQFF. CDR3 sequence (DNA): TGTGCCAGCAGTGGAAGACTAGCGGGATCTAGGAATGAGCAGTTCTTC.

V is TRBV6-5 and J is TRBJ2-7, with D tentatively TRBD2 (6 bases). The germline CDR1 and CDR2 sequences are MNHEY and SVGAGI. There are 15 residues in the CDR3. The germline V and J ends were trimmed by 0 bases and 4 bases, with 13 bases remaining between them. DNA of the CDR3: TGTGCCAGCAGTTACTCCAGCGGGCGTATGTACGAGCAGTACTTC. Amino acids: CASSYSSGRMYEQYF.

In its sample, this clone was seen once. CDR3 in DNA: TGTGCCAGCAGCGCGGGGGGGGGATACTACAATGAGCAGTTCTTC. As protein: CASSAGGGYYNEQFF. The chain uses TRBV7-9 and TRBJ2-1; 9 bases align to TRBD2. This CDR3 comprises 15 residues. The V gene's germline CDR1 is SEHNR and CDR2 FQNEAQ (reference sequence). V shed 5 bases, J shed 3 bases, and the junction held 5 bases outside the gene matches.

J is TRBJ2-3 and V is TRBV4-1; 11 positions agree with TRBD1. The CDR3 runs to 14 residues. Germline CDR1 is MGHRA and CDR2 is YSYEKL. J lost 5 bases, V lost 8 bases, and 6 bases had no gene match. The CDR3, as DNA: TGCGCCAGCGGACAGGGGGCGCGGGTAGATACGCAGTATTTT. It yields the protein CASGQGARVDTQYF.

The chain recombines TRBV7-9 with TRBJ1-5; no reliable D call. This CDR3 contains 12 residues. The germline gives CDR1 SEHNR, CDR2 FQNEAQ (reference sequence). Between the trimmed V and J ends, which lost 5 bases and 7 bases, there was a span of 9 bases. This CDR3 is CASSQDGQPQHF. CDR3 in DNA: TGTGCCAGCAGCCAAGACGGGCAGCCCCAGCATTTT.

The chain recombines TRBV28 with TRBJ2-7; D is perhaps TRBD2 (6 bases). Germline V lookup: CDR1 MDHEN, CDR2 SYDVKM. V lost 6 bases, J lost 2 bases, and 11 bases lay in between. The CDR3 has 13 amino acids. The CDR3 spells CASRAGVPYEQYF. CDR3 coding DNA: TGTGCCAGCAGAGCGGGCGTGCCCTACGAGCAGTACTTC.

This chain joins TRBV5-8 and TRBJ1-1, with no clear D. V was shortened by 0 bases and J by 4 bases, with 13 bases between the two germline ends. The length of the CDR3 is 15 residues. Germline V gene lookup returns CDR1 SGHTS and CDR2 YDEGEE. The CDR3 DNA follows: TGTGCCAGCAGCTTGGATGGAAGGGAGGGCACTGAAGCTTTCTTT. Translated: CASSLDGREGTEAFF.

The rearrangement joins TRBV29-1 to TRBJ1-2, with a tentative D call TRBD1 (6 bases). Trimming stripped 3 bases from V and 8 bases from J, with 16 bases between. The germline V gene has CDR1 SQVTM and CDR2 ANQGSEA. This CDR3 has 13 residues. The CDR3 is CSVEFGSGGGYTF. CDR3 bases: TGCAGCGTTGAGTTCGGAAGTGGGGGCGGCTACACCTTC.

CDR3 in DNA: TGTGCCAGTAGTATAGATCGAGCTCCACAGTTCTTC. Translated: CASSIDRAPQFF. The rearrangement links TRBV19 to TRBJ2-1; D remains unclear. Deletions cut 0 bases from V and 13 bases from J, with 10 bases between. The germline CDR1 and CDR2 sequences are LNHDA and SQIVND (reference sequence). CDR3 length equals 12 residues.

The J gene is TRBJ2-7, the V gene TRBV4-2; 7 nucleotides match TRBD2. The CDR3 is 15 residues long. V gave up 0 bases and J gave up 6 bases; unmatched junction bases: 8. The germline V gene encodes CDR1 LGHNA and CDR2 YNFKEQ. The CDR3: CASSQDPTPSGEQYF. As DNA, the CDR3 is TGTGCCAGCAGCCAAGACCCCACCCCTAGCGGCGAGCAGTACTTC.

The table lists this clone with a count of one. The chain joins TRBV28 to TRBJ1-2; the D is unclear. Trimming pared 8 bases from V and 4 bases from J, leaving 5 bases between. The germline CDR1 and CDR2 sequences are MDHEN and SYDVKM. The CDR3 has 10 residues. The CDR3 spells CASFFYGYTF. The DNA of the CDR3 is TGTGCCAGCTTCTTCTATGGCTACACCTTC.

The CDR3 protein is CASSGLSQETQYF. For the CDR3, the DNA is TGCGCCAGCAGTGGCTTGTCCCAAGAGACCCAGTACTTC. The chain uses TRBV5-1 and TRBJ2-5; D remains unclear. Trimming left V 5 bases short and J 1 base short, with 9 bases between. The CDR3 loop spans 13 amino acids. Germline-derived CDR1 and CDR2 are SGHRS and YFSETQ.

V and J are TRBV11-2 and TRBJ2-1, with TRBD2 as a possible D gene (6 bases). The CDR3 is made up of 14 amino acids. V was cut by 1 base and J by 10 bases, with 14 bases left in between. CDR1 is SGHAT and CDR2 is FQNNGV in the germline V gene. CDR3: CASSLGLARGEQFF. The CDR3 DNA reads TGTGCCAGCAGCTTAGGCCTAGCGCGCGGAGAGCAGTTCTTC. The variable domain in full, completed from reference TRBV11-2 and TRBJ2-1, reads EAGVAQSPRYKIIEKRQSVAFWCNPISGHATLYWYQQILGQGPKLLIQFQNNGVVDDSQLPKDRFSAERLKGVDSTLKIQPAKLEDSAVYLCASSLGLARGEQFFGPGTRLTVL.

The chain employs TRBV29-1 and TRBJ2-5; D perhaps matches TRBD1 (5 bases). The CDR3 is 13 residues long. Germline V gene sequence: CDR1 SQVTM, CDR2 ANQGSEA. Trimming stripped 6 bases from V and 1 base from J, with 12 bases between. DNA for the CDR3: TGCAGCGTCAGACAGACAGCCCAAGAGACCCAGTACTTC. As protein: CSVRQTAQETQYF.

V gene TRBV18 combines with J gene TRBJ2-1, with D maybe TRBD1 (6 bases). This CDR3 comprises 17 residues. The V gene's germline CDR1 is KGHSH and CDR2 LQKENI. V was clipped by 2 bases and J by 5 bases, with 19 bases between them. The CDR3 coding sequence is TGTGCCAGCTCACCAGGGGAATTGATTAGGGACAACAATGAGCAGTTCTTC. Protein: CASSPGELIRDNNEQFF.

The gene calls are TRBV5-1 and TRBJ2-7, with 13 bases matching TRBD2. J lost 3 bases, V lost 0 bases, and 0 bases had no gene match. There are 15 residues in the CDR3. Per the germline V gene, CDR1 is SGHRS and CDR2 is YFSETQ. The CDR3 region has the DNA TGCGCCAGCAGCTTGGGACTAGCGGGAGGCTACGAGCAGTACTTC. Translating it yields CASSLGLAGGYEQYF.

The rearrangement joins TRBV2 to TRBJ1-5; 10 nucleotides agree with TRBD1. V was pared by 6 bases and J by 6 bases, with 8 bases of the junction left unmatched. Germline CDR1 and CDR2: SNHLY and FYNNEI. The CDR3 has 15 residues. The CDR3 loop reads CASRPGTGDRQPQHF. DNA of the CDR3: TGTGCCAGCAGACCGGGGACAGGGGACCGTCAGCCCCAGCATTTT.

The chain's CDR3 is CASSAGASGSAETQYF. DNA for the CDR3: TGTGCCAGCAGTGCTGGGGCTAGCGGGAGTGCGGAGACCCAGTACTTC. The chain carries TRBV6-1 and TRBJ2-5, with 10 bases aligning to TRBD2. CDR1 is MNHNS and CDR2 is SASEGT in the germline V gene. This CDR3 has 16 residues. Germline trimming cut 4 bases from V and 5 bases from J; bases unmatched to any gene: 10.